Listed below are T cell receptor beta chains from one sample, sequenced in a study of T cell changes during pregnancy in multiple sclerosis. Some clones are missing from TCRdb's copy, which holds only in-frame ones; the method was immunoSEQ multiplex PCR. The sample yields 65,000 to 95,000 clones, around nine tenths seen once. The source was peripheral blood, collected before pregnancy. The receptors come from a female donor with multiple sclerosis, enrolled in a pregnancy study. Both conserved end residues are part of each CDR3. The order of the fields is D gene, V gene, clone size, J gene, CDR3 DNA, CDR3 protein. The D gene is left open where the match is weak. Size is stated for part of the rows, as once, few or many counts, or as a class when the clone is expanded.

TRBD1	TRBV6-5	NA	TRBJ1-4	TGTGCCAGCAGCAGGGGGAGGATCGAAAAACTGTTTTTT	CASSRGRIEKLFF
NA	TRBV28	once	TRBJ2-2	TGTGCCAGCAGTCCTACTCTAAACACCGGGGAGCTGTTTTTT	CASSPTLNTGELFF
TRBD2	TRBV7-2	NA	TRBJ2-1	TGTGCCAGCAAGCGGGGGGGCTACCTCTCCTACAATGAGCAGTTCTTC	CASKRGGYLSYNEQFF
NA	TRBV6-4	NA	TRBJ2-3	TGTGCCAGCAGTGCGGATGAGGGTTCTCCCACAGATACGCAGTATTTT	CASSADEGSPTDTQYF
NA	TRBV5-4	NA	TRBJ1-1	TGTGCCAGCAGCTCGTGGACCCCAGGAGGTGAAGCTTTCTTT	CASSSWTPGGEAFF
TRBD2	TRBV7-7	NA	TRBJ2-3	TGTGCTAGCAGCGAGGGACTAGCTCATACGCAGTATTTT	CASSEGLAHTQYF
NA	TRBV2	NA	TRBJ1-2	TGTGCCAGCAGTGTTACGAGACAGTCAGATGGCTACACCTTC	CASSVTRQSDGYTF
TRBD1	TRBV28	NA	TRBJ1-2	TGTGCCAGCAGTCCGACAGGGGGTTTTAACTATGGCTACACCTTC	CASSPTGGFNYGYTF
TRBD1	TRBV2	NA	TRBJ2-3	TGTGCCAGGACGCGGATGGAGGGACAGGGCAATTTTGGTACGCAGTATTTT	CARTRMEGQGNFGTQYF
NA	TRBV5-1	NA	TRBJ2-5	TGCGCCAGCAGCTTGAGATCGGCCAGGGAAGAGACCCAGTACTTC	CASSLRSAREETQYF
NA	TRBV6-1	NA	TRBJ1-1	TGTGCCACCGCGCAGGGTCCGCTCACTGAAGCTTTCTTT	CATAQGPLTEAFF
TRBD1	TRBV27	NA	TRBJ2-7	TGTGCCAGCAGGCGTGGGACAGGGGGCGCGGTGAAGTACTTC	CASRRGTGGAVKYF
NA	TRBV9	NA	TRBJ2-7	TGTGCCAGCAGCTCCGGGGAGGCGAACACCTACGAGCAGTACTTC	CASSSGEANTYEQYF
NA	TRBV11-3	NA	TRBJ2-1	TGTGCCAGCAGCTTAGGACTAGTGATCTACAATGAGCAGTTCTTC	CASSLGLVIYNEQFF
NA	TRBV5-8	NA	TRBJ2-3	TGTGCCAGCAGCTTGGAAGGAGCAGATACGCAGTATTTT	CASSLEGADTQYF
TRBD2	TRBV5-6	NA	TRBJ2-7	TGTGCCAGCAGCTTCCATCCCCTAGCGGGCCCTACCTACGAGCAGTACTTC	CASSFHPLAGPTYEQYF
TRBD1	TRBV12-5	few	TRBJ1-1	TGTGCTAGTGGCGACAGGGAAGCCACTGAAGCTTTCTTT	CASGDREATEAFF
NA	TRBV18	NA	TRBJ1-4	TGTGCCAGCTCACCCCGTCTAGTTGCAACTAATGAAAAACTGTTTTTT	CASSPRLVATNEKLFF
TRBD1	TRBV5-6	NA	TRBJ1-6	TGTGCCAGCAGCTTATTGAACAGGGGGAATTCACCCCTCCACTTT	CASSLLNRGNSPLHF
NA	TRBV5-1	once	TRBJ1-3	TGCGCCAGCAGCTTGGACCAGCGGGCCGGGTCTGGAAACACCATATATTTT	CASSLDQRAGSGNTIYF
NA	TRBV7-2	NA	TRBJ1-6	TGTGCCAGCAGCTTATTCGGGGGAAATAATTCACCCCTCCACTTT	CASSLFGGNNSPLHF
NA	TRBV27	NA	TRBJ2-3	TGTGCCAGCTCTAATGACAGGAGTACGCAGTATTTT	CASSNDRSTQYF
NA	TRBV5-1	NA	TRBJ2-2	TGCGCCAGCAGCTGGGCGGGTAGCAGTGGCGGGGAGCTGTTTTTT	CASSWAGSSGGELFF
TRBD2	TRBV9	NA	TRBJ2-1	TGTGCCAGCAGCGTAGATCCAGCGGGGGGTGGTGAGCAGTTCTTC	CASSVDPAGGGEQFF
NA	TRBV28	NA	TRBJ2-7	TGTGCCAGCCAACGGCGGGGTGGCTCCTACGAGCAGTACTTC	CASQRRGGSYEQYF
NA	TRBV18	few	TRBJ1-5	TGTGCCAGCTCTCAAGGGGGGGAACAGCCCCAGCATTTT	CASSQGGEQPQHF
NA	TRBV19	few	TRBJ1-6	TGTGCCAGTAGTATAGACACCTATAATTCACCCCTCCACTTT	CASSIDTYNSPLHF
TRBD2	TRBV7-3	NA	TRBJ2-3	TGTGCCAGCAGCTTGACTAGCGGGGGGGCCACCGCAGATACGCAGTATTTT	CASSLTSGGATADTQYF
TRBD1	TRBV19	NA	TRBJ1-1	TGTGCCACCAGTAAGGGCGGGACAGGGGTCTGGAACACTGAAGCTTTCTTT	CATSKGGTGVWNTEAFF